This T cell receptor (beta chain) comes out of a study of cytotoxic CD8 clonotypes in ibrutinib-treated CLL. Clones were sequenced by immunoSEQ multiplex PCR, and TCRdb holds only the in-frame ones, with some missing. The sample carries tens of thousands of clones, less than 75% recorded once. Only a few counts were recorded for this clone. This CDR3 region has 14 residues. CDR1 is SQVTM and CDR2 is ANQGSEA in the germline V gene. Trimming at V came to 5 bases and at J to 3 bases, leaving 10 bases not matched to a gene. Material: PBMCs, obtained after 12 months of ibrutinib treatment. This chain links TRBV29-1 with TRBJ2-7; 7 positions agree with TRBD2. This TCR was sampled from a human donor with chronic lymphocytic leukemia. CDR3 amino acids: CSVTHGLEGYEQYF. CDR3 in DNA: TGCAGCGTTACTCACGGACTAGAAGGCTACGAGCAGTACTTC.